A selection of T cell receptor beta chains follows, all from one sample in a study of cytomegalovirus exposure and HLA in healthy donors. Assay: immunoSEQ multiplex PCR; the TCRdb copy retains only in-frame clones and omits some. Found here are 150,000 to 200,000 clones, around 75% of them singletons; the top ten hold around 2%. The sample consisted of PBMCs. These receptors were taken from a human donor in good health. Both conserved end residues are part of each CDR3. The order of the fields is clone size, V gene, D gene, J gene, CDR3 protein, CDR3 DNA. D genes are given only for firm matches. Clone size is not always given. Where it is, it says once, few, many or a class for expanded clones.

few	TRBV4-2	TRBD2	TRBJ2-7	CASSQAASGGYEQYF	TGTGCCAGCAGCCAAGCGGCTAGCGGGGGTTACGAGCAGTACTTC
.	TRBV7-2	.	TRBJ1-2	CASSDDAFRGHLTF	TGTGCCAGCAGTGACGACGCCTTCCGGGGACATCTCACCTTC
.	TRBV9	TRBD2	TRBJ2-3	CASSTTSGGNTDTQYF	TGTGCCAGCAGCACCACTAGCGGGGGGAATACAGATACGCAGTATTTT
.	TRBV6-5	.	TRBJ1-6	CASAPSQGGGSPLHF	TGTGCCAGCGCCCCCTCTCAGGGAGGCGGTTCACCCCTCCACTTT
.	TRBV7-9	.	TRBJ1-1	CASSSYWDNLNTEAFF	TGTGCTAGCAGCTCCTACTGGGACAACCTGAACACTGAAGCTTTCTTT
.	TRBV25-1	TRBD1	TRBJ2-7	CASSENRGRGEQYF	TGTGCCAGCAGTGAAAACAGGGGGCGGGGGGAGCAGTACTTC
.	TRBV4-3	.	TRBJ2-3	CASSQDGAGTDTQYF	TGCGCCAGCAGCCAAGATGGGGCCGGCACAGATACGCAGTATTTT
.	TRBV29-1	.	TRBJ2-2	CSVGQKNTGELFF	TGCAGCGTTGGACAGAAGAACACCGGGGAGCTGTTTTTT
few	TRBV19	TRBD2	TRBJ2-1	CASSAGGAYNEQFF	TGTGCCAGTAGTGCGGGGGGGGCTTACAATGAGCAGTTCTTC
once	TRBV6-1	TRBD1	TRBJ2-7	CASTLRQGSYEQYF	TGTGCCAGCACTCTACGACAGGGTTCCTACGAGCAGTACTTC
.	TRBV5-1	TRBD1	TRBJ1-6	CASSDGDRRSYNSPLHF	TGCGCCAGCAGTGACGGGGACAGGCGCTCCTATAATTCACCCCTCCACTTT
.	TRBV18	TRBD2	TRBJ2-5	CASSPRAGGQETQYF	TGTGCCAGCTCACCACGAGCGGGGGGGCAAGAGACCCAGTACTTC
.	TRBV7-2	.	TRBJ1-5	CASSLDSSVEPQHF	TGCGCCAGCAGCTTAGATTCGAGCGTTGAGCCCCAGCATTTT
.	TRBV13	TRBD2	TRBJ2-5	CASSSREAGGGPETQYF	TGTGCCAGCAGCTCCCGAGAAGCGGGCGGGGGGCCAGAGACCCAGTACTTC
few	TRBV20-1	.	TRBJ1-1	CSARVVGEAFF	TGCAGTGCTAGGGTCGTCGGGGAAGCTTTCTTT
.	TRBV25-1	TRBD1	TRBJ1-2	CASSEDRGGYTF	TGTGCCAGCAGTGAAGACAGGGGTGGCTACACCTTC
once	TRBV7-9	TRBD2	TRBJ2-3	CASSLALRGGFGDTQYF	TGTGCCAGCAGCTTAGCGTTGCGGGGGGGCTTTGGAGATACGCAGTATTTT
.	TRBV9	TRBD2	TRBJ2-1	CASSVEGLAEQFF	TGTGCCAGCAGCGTAGAGGGACTAGCGGAGCAGTTCTTC
once	TRBV4-3	.	TRBJ1-4	CASSHGGTEGLRGSEKLFF	TGCGCCAGCAGCCACGGCGGAACGGAGGGACTCAGAGGGAGCGAAAAACTGTTTTTT
.	TRBV7-9	.	TRBJ2-6	CASSLIKHGANVLTF	TGTGCCAGCAGCTTAATTAAACATGGGGCCAACGTCCTGACTTTC
few	TRBV29-1	.	TRBJ2-7	CSVVQGAHTGEQYF	TGCAGCGTTGTACAGGGTGCCCACACGGGCGAGCAGTACTTC
.	TRBV6-5	.	TRBJ1-3	CASRGPLSGNTIYF	TGTGCCAGCAGGGGGCCACTCTCTGGAAACACCATATATTTT
.	TRBV4-3	TRBD1	TRBJ2-7	CASSQDVGGGPDEQYF	TGCGCCAGCAGCCAAGATGTAGGGGGCGGGCCAGACGAGCAGTACTTC
few	TRBV2	.	TRBJ1-2	CARLGQSYGYTF	TGTGCCAGACTTGGACAGAGCTATGGCTACACCTTC
few	TRBV6-5	TRBD1	TRBJ2-7	CASSPPGQETYEQYF	TGTGCCAGCAGCCCGCCGGGACAGGAAACTTACGAGCAGTACTTC
.	TRBV19	TRBD1	TRBJ2-7	CASSMGQGPSYEQYF	TGTGCCAGTAGTATGGGACAGGGGCCTTCCTACGAGCAGTACTTC
few	TRBV7-6	.	TRBJ2-7	CASSFATGDYEQYF	TGTGCCAGCAGCTTCGCAACAGGAGACTACGAGCAGTACTTC
.	TRBV4-1	TRBD2	TRBJ2-7	CASSLQTSGGYEQYF	TGCGCCAGCAGCCTACAGACTAGCGGGGGATACGAGCAGTACTTC
once	TRBV7-9	TRBD1	TRBJ1-2	CASSLGQVRYGYTF	TGTGCCAGCAGCCTTGGACAGGTGCGCTATGGCTACACCTTC
.	TRBV2	.	TRBJ2-5	CASSEGRPQETQYF	TGTGCCAGCAGTGAAGGGAGACCTCAAGAGACCCAGTACTTC
once	TRBV30	TRBD1	TRBJ1-1	CAWSPRDRGSTEAFF	TGTGCCTGGAGTCCCCGGGACAGGGGGTCCACTGAAGCTTTCTTT
.	TRBV29-1	.	TRBJ1-4	CSVAPDAGINEKLFF	TGCAGCGTCGCCCCGGACGCGGGGATTAATGAAAAACTGTTTTTT
.	TRBV5-4	.	TRBJ2-1	CASSLPSTPYNEQFF	TGTGCCAGCAGCTTGCCTAGCACCCCCTACAATGAGCAGTTCTTC
few	TRBV19	.	TRBJ2-6	CASSTGQSGANVLTF	TGTGCCAGTAGTACCGGACAGTCTGGGGCCAACGTCCTGACTTTC
.	TRBV7-9	.	TRBJ1-6	CASSARNSPLHF	TGTGCCAGCAGCGCCAGGAATTCACCCCTCCACTTT
.	TRBV4-2	.	TRBJ2-7	CASSQVEGREQYF	TGTGCCAGCAGCCAAGTTGAGGGTAGGGAGCAGTACTTC
once	TRBV9	.	TRBJ1-2	CASSPPRGDGVLNYGYTF	TGTGCCAGCAGCCCCCCACGGGGGGACGGAGTTCTTAACTATGGCTACACCTTC
.	TRBV7-9	TRBD2	TRBJ2-3	CASSTAGGTDTQYF	TGTGCCAGCAGCACAGCGGGGGGCACAGATACGCAGTATTTT
.	TRBV9	.	TRBJ2-6	CASSKRGSGANVLTF	TGTGCCAGCAGTAAAAGGGGGTCTGGGGCCAACGTCCTGACTTTC
once	TRBV19	TRBD1	TRBJ1-2	CASRPQGAGGYTF	TGTGCCAGTAGACCACAGGGGGCTGGTGGCTACACCTTC
.	TRBV13	.	TRBJ2-2	CASSLVGLPASGELFF	TGTGCCAGCAGCTTAGTGGGACTTCCTGCCTCCGGGGAGCTGTTTTTT
.	TRBV5-1	.	TRBJ1-2	CASSLGAGDLHGYTF	TGCGCCAGCAGCTTGGGGGCAGGGGACCTCCATGGCTACACCTTC
.	TRBV6-5	TRBD1	TRBJ1-4	CASSPQGVLEKLFF	TGTGCCAGCAGTCCACAGGGGGTGCTGGAAAAACTGTTTTTT
.	TRBV7-9	.	TRBJ2-3	CASSPRTVLVPDTQYF	TGTGCCAGCAGCCCAAGGACAGTTCTGGTTCCGGATACGCAGTATTTT
.	TRBV5-4	.	TRBJ2-7	CASIPSPSSYEQYF	TGTGCCAGCATCCCCTCTCCCAGCTCCTACGAGCAGTACTTC
few	TRBV4-1	.	TRBJ1-3	CASSQIGADTIYF	TGCGCCAGCAGCCAAATTGGGGCAGACACCATATATTTT
.	TRBV27	.	TRBJ1-6	CASSLSLNRGKSPLHF	TGTGCCAGCAGTCTGTCCCTGAATCGGGGGAAATCACCCCTCCACTTT
.	TRBV12-5	.	TRBJ1-5	CASGYNQPQHF	TGTGCTAGTGGGTACAATCAGCCCCAGCATTTT
.	TRBV9	.	TRBJ2-1	CASSVVWGGNEQFF	TGTGCCAGCAGCGTAGTTTGGGGAGGCAATGAGCAGTTCTTC
.	TRBV4-3	.	TRBJ2-7	CASSPRVRGYEQYF	TGCGCCAGCAGCCCCCGTGTCAGGGGCTACGAGCAGTACTTC
.	TRBV5-1	TRBD1	TRBJ1-4	CASSPGDREDEKLFF	TGCGCCAGCAGCCCCGGGGACAGGGAAGATGAAAAACTGTTTTTT
.	TRBV13	TRBD2	TRBJ2-7	CASSLAGAGHEQYF	TGTGCCAGCAGCTTAGCCGGAGCGGGGCACGAGCAGTACTTC